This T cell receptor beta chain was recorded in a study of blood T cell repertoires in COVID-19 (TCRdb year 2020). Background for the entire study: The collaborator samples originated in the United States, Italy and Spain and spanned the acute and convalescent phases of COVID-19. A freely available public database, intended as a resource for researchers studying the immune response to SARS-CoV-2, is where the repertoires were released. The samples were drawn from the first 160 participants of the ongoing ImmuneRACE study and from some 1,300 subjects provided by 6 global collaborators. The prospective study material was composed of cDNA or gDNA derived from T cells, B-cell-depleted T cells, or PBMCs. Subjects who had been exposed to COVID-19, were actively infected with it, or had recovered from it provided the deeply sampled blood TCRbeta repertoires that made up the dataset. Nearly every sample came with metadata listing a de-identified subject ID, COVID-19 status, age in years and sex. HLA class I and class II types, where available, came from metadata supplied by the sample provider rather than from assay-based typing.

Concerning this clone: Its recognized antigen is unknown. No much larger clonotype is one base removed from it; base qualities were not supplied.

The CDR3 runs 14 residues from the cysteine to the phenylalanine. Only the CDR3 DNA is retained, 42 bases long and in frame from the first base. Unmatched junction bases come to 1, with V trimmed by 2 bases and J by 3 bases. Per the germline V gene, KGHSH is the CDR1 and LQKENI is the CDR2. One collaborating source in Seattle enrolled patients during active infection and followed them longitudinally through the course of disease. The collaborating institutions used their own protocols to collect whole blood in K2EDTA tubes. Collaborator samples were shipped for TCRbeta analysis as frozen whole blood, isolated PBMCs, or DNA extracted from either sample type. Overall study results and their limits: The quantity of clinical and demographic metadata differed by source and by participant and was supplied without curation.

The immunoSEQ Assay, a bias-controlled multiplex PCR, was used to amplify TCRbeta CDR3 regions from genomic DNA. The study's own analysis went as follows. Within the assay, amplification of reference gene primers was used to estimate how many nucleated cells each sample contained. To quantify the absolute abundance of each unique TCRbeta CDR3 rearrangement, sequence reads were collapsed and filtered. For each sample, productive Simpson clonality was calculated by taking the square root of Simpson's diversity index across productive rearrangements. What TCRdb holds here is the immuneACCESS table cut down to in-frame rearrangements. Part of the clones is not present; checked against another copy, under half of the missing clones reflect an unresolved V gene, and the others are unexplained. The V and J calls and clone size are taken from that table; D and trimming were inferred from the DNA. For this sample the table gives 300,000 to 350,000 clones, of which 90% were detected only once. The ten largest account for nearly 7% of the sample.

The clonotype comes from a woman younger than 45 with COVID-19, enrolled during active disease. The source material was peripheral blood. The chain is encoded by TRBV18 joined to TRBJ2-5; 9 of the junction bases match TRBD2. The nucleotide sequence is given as TGTGCCAGCTCACCAAGACTAGCGGAAGAGACCCAGTACTTC. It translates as CASSPRLAEETQYF.